The source of this T cell receptor beta chain is a study of shared clonotypes between healthy human individuals (dated by TCRdb to about 2020). At the level of the whole study: A couple of women and a few men aged 18 to 49 years were included in the cohort. Leukapheresis yielded between about 0.8 and 8.9 billion PBMCs per donor. Blood TCR repertoires of about 5 healthy adults were deeply sequenced to estimate repertoire size and the extent of clonotype sharing between individuals. Libraries were prepared and TCR repertoires were sequenced by different laboratories using diverse techniques, in order to increase sequencing depth and limit assay-specific biases. What the work shows at the level of the full study, not this receptor alone: Sampling was restricted to blood, and TCR repertoires in tissue are likely to differ from TCR repertoires in blood. Pairwise subsampling indicated that sequencing depth was expected to affect the degree of clonotype sharing among donors. Because the study included only a small number of donors, the genetic and exposure-history diversity represented was limited.

Using the deep immunoSEQ assay, TCR CDR3 regions were amplified from genomic DNA by multiplex PCR. Genomic DNA extracted from each cell subset was distributed evenly over all wells of several immunoSEQ 96-well plates, and each plate served as one replicate. Each replicate PCR for unsorted PBMC received approximately 300 ng genomic DNA, equal to 30,000 or so T cell genomes. Ten immunoSEQ deep assay plates were used to sequence unsorted PBMC genomic DNA. Purified libraries were measured with a Qubit 3.0 fluorometer, size-checked on a Bioanalyzer 2100, and measured again with the KAPA Library Quantification kit. Each immunoSEQ 96-well plate was sequenced on its own single-read 150-cycle Illumina NextSeq 550 flow cell. As for the original processing: Because the immunoSEQ output held only junctional sequences and lacked quality scores, the filtering could not match the filtering applied to full-length reads. Sequences were annotated with PyIR, a Python wrapper for IgBLAST v1.9, and V/J genes and CDR3 were assigned using IMGT germline references. Any read was removed if the V/J assignment was weak (E-value above 1e-6), the CDR3 was missing, or the read contained stop codons, out-of-frame junctions, or ambiguous translated residues. V3J clonotypes were defined as sequences sharing an identical inferred V gene, J gene, and CDR3 amino acid sequence. To compute the percentage overlap between repertoires, the number of shared unique clonotypes was divided by the size of the smaller repertoire. Repertoire richness was assessed with RTK rarefaction, the Chao1 estimator, and Recon v2.1 estimates of unobserved clonotypes. Drawn from immuneACCESS, this table holds only the in-frame rearrangements with V and J called that TCRdb kept. Clones are partly lost; checked studies trace under half to an unresolved V gene and leave the rest unexplained. V and J calls and clone size follow that table, whereas D and trimming were derived from the DNA. For this sample the table gives some 500,000 clones, of which roughly four fifths were detected only once. Around 12% of the sample is in the top ten clones.

The sample holds a few counts of this clone. Its binding antigen is unknown. No qualities accompany the bases; no much larger clone lies one base away. Donors were healthy HIV-negative adults with no recently reported acute infections or vaccinations. Every donor was a Caucasian adult residing in Nashville, Tennessee, USA. In the unsorted samples, some 100 million PBMCs were counted, and genomic DNA was extracted using the QIAamp DNA Blood Mini kit. Blood was obtained by leukapheresis, after which PBMCs were separated by Ficoll-Histopaque density gradient centrifugation and cryopreserved in liquid nitrogen vapor phase. The CDR3 covers 14 residues, taking in both the cysteine and the phenylalanine. The kept DNA is CDR3 alone, 42 bases in frame from the first base. V is cut by 0 bases and J by 0 bases, and the space between the germline ends is 5 bases. CDR1 LGHNA and CDR2 YNFKEQ are derived from the germline V gene.

The chain uses TRBV4-2 and TRBJ1-1; there is no confident call for the D gene. Material for sequencing was PBMCs. The sequence derives from a woman between 35 and 50 years old in good health. Some clones in this sample may be carry-over from other donors' samples. The bases are TGTGCCAGCAGCCAAGATCAGATGAACACTGAAGCTTTCTTT. It is translated as CASSQDQMNTEAFF.